The present entry profiles one T cell receptor (beta chain) with its context. This study enrolled people aged 18 to 89 from approximately 25 US geographic areas. The record originates from a study of blood T cell repertoires in COVID-19. Study as a whole: Whether acute or convalescent, the COVID-19 samples came from the United States, Italy and Spain. Nucleic acid was either cDNA or gDNA, and it came from T cells, B-cell-depleted T cells, or PBMCs.

Trimming at V came to 0 bases and at J to 0 bases, leaving 11 bases not matched to a gene. CDR1 is MGHRA, CDR2 YSYEKL, per germline. There are 19 residues in the CDR3. Generated by immunoSEQ multiplex PCR, the TCRdb table keeps only in-frame clones and is missing some. The data show 350,000 or so clones, approximately 91% seen once. The material sequenced was PBMCs or T cells enriched from blood (not recorded which). This chain joins TRBV4-1 and TRBJ1-5; 7 bases line up with TRBD1. The sequence was obtained from a woman aged 25 to 45 who had been exposed to COVID-19. In DNA form, the CDR3 reads TGCGCCAGCAGCCAAGATGATTCCGCAGGGGGTGTTAGCAATCAGCCCCAGCATTTT. It codes for CASSQDDSAGGVSNQPQHF.